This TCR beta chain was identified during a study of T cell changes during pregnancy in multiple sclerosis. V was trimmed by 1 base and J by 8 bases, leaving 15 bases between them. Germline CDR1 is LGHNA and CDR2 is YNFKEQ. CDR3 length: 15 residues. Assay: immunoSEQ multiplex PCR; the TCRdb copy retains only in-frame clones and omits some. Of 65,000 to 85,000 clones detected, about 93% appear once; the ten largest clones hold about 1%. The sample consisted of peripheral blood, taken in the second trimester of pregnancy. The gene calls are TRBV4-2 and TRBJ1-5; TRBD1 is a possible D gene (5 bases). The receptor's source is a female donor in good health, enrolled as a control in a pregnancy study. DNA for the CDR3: TGTGCCAGCAGCCAAGTGGAGGGGAATGAGGAGCCCCAGCATTTT. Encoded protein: CASSQVEGNEEPQHF.